This TCR beta chain appears in the sequencing data of a study of shared clonotypes between healthy human individuals. Clones were read by immunoSEQ multiplex PCR, and TCRdb kept only the in-frame ones, dropping some. The sample consists of millions of clones, roughly 96% of them appearing once. The CDR3 is made up of 16 amino acids. The germline V gene has CDR1 ENHRY and CDR2 SYGVKD. The ends were cut back, 10 bases at V and 0 bases at J, with 19 bases in the middle. The sample taken for sequencing was naive CD4+ T cells sorted from blood. The subset denotes: CD45RA+ positively selected. This TCR derives from a man younger than 30 in good health. The chain recombines TRBV10-3 with TRBJ1-5, with a tentative D call TRBD1 (5 bases). The CDR3 sequence: CATDDLGGYSNQPQHF. In DNA, the CDR3 is TGTGCCACCGACGACCTGGGGGGATATAGCAATCAGCCCCAGCATTTT.